A single sample is the source of the 13 T cell receptor beta chains below, sequenced in a study of early T cells in non-severe SARS-CoV-2 infection. TCRdb recomputed calls from the 5' RACE reads with MiXCR, one row per CDR3 protein. Altogether 70,000 to 85,000 distinct CDR3 sequences are present, less than 5.5% being singletons, with the ten largest covering under 7.5%. Sequencing was performed on whole blood, taken at baseline. Receptor source: an adult who was a healthcare worker with PCR-confirmed SARS-CoV-2 infection or an uninfected control (not recorded which).

This clonotype was seen ten or more times. The chain couples TRBV29-1 to TRBJ2-2; tentatively, D is TRBD2 (6 bases). Germline V gene data show CDR1 as SQVTM and CDR2 as ANQGSEA. With 0 bases removed from V and 6 bases from J, the gap between germline ends came to 14 bases. CDR3 length equals 15 residues. Here the CDR3 reads CSVEDRGVGPGELFF. The CDR3 nucleotides read TGCAGCGTTGAAGACCGCGGGGTCGGGCCCGGGGAGCTGTTTTTT.

This clonotype was seen ten or more times. The chain is built from TRBV6-6 and TRBJ2-7; TRBD1 agrees at 8 bases. The junction had 13 bases not matched to a gene; V was cut back by 6 bases and J by 3 bases. This CDR3 is built from 16 residues. Germline-derived CDR1 and CDR2 are MNHNY and SVGAGI (reference sequence). The CDR3 DNA follows: TGTGCCAGCAGCTCGCCCGACAGGGGATGGGTCTACGAGCAGTACTTC. Its protein product is CASSSPDRGWVYEQYF.

The chain couples TRBV2 to TRBJ2-7, with a tentative D call TRBD1 (6 bases). This CDR3 has 14 residues. Trimming left V 4 bases short and J 3 bases short, with 13 bases between. Per germline, CDR1 SNHLY and CDR2 FYNNEI. The CDR3: CASSGQVTYYEQYF. CDR3 DNA sequence: TGTGCCAGCAGTGGACAGGTAACTTACTACGAGCAGTACTTC. Drawing the rest from reference TRBV2 and TRBJ2-7, the complete variable domain is EPEVTQTPSHQVTQMGQEVILRCVPISNHLYFYWYRQILGQKVEFLVSFYNNEISEKSEIFDDQFSVERPDGSNFTLKIRSTKLEDSAMYFCASSGQVTYYEQYFGPGTRLTVT.

This clonotype was recorded many times. The chain is built from TRBV27 and TRBJ2-7; 9 nucleotides line up with TRBD2. The CDR3 is made up of 15 amino acids. Per the germline V gene, CDR1 is MNHEY and CDR2 is SMNVEV (reference sequence). With V trimmed by 2 bases and J by 0 bases, 2 bases remained unmatched. The CDR3: CASSLGAGGSYEQYF. CDR3 DNA: TGTGCCAGCAGTTTAGGAGCGGGGGGCTCCTACGAGCAGTACTTC.

This clonotype was picked up many times. The chain combines TRBV20-1 with TRBJ1-4; maybe TRBD1 (5 bases). Per germline, CDR1 DFQATT and CDR2 SNEGSKA (reference sequence). The V end was cut by 5 bases, the J end by 0 bases, with 28 bases between. This CDR3 region has 20 residues. The CDR3 loop reads CSAPPGTVADLRATNEKLFF. The CDR3 region has the DNA TGCAGTGCTCCACCGGGGACGGTGGCTGACTTACGGGCAACTAATGAAAAACTGTTTTTT.

This clonotype was counted at least ten times. This sequence joins TRBV5-4 and TRBJ2-3; TRBD2 aligns across 8 bases. Germline V gives CDR1 SGHNT, CDR2 YYREEE (reference sequence). The CDR3 spans 14 residues. Germline trimming cut 1 base from V and 4 bases from J; bases unmatched to any gene: 2. This chain's CDR3 is CASSLIGGADTQYF. CDR3 nucleotides: TGTGCCAGCAGCTTGATCGGGGGGGCAGATACGCAGTATTTT.

This clonotype was detected a few times. The rearrangement links TRBV11-2 to TRBJ1-2; 7 bases agree with TRBD1. The CDR3 consists of 13 residues. The germline gives CDR1 SGHAT, CDR2 FQNNGV. The V and J ends lost 5 bases and 8 bases, in that order; junction bases with no gene match: 8. The CDR3 DNA sequence: TGTGCCAGCAGCCCCCAGGGGGGGCAGGGCTACACCTTC. Protein product: CASSPQGGQGYTF.

This clonotype was counted ten times or more. The chain is built from TRBV20-1 and TRBJ2-1; unclear D gene. This CDR3 is built from 13 residues. Between the trimmed V and J ends, which lost 0 bases and 7 bases, there was a span of 10 bases. Per germline, CDR1 DFQATT and CDR2 SNEGSKA (reference sequence). This CDR3 is CSARETGHNEQFF. The CDR3, as DNA: TGCAGTGCTAGAGAGACGGGCCATAATGAGCAGTTCTTC.

Ten or more counts support this clonotype. The chain employs TRBV5-1 and TRBJ2-1; D is unclear. The CDR3 consists of 14 residues. CDR1 and CDR2 from the germline V gene are SGHRS and YFSETQ. V lost 2 bases to trimming and J lost 4 bases, with 10 bases between them. The CDR3 reads CASSFPAEYNEQFF. The CDR3 nucleotides read TGCGCCAGCAGCTTCCCGGCGGAGTACAATGAGCAGTTCTTC.

The rearrangement links TRBV6-5 to TRBJ2-5, with 10 bases that match TRBD2. Looked up from germline, CDR1 is MNHEY and CDR2 is SVGAGI. This CDR3 is built from 17 residues. V was pared by 0 bases and J by 4 bases, with 8 bases of the junction left unmatched. In nucleotides, the CDR3 is TGTGCCAGCAGTTACTCACAAAAACGACTAGCGGGAGAGACCCAGTACTTC. Protein sequence: CASSYSQKRLAGETQYF.

This clonotype occurred many times. The J gene is TRBJ1-2, the V gene TRBV27; possible D gene TRBD1, 5 bases. CDR3 length: 13 amino acids. Trimming removed 5 bases at V and 8 bases at J, with 15 bases between. CDR1 and CDR2 from the germline V gene are MNHEY and SMNVEV (reference sequence). CDR3 sequence: CASSQGLLSGYTF. As DNA, the CDR3 is TGTGCCAGCAGTCAGGGACTTCTGTCGGGCTACACCTTC.

This clonotype was seen only a few times. The V call is TRBV30, the J call TRBJ2-1; TRBD1 might be the D (6 bases). Trimming left V 3 bases short and J 0 bases short, with 15 bases between. Germline-derived CDR1 and CDR2 are GTSNPN and SVGIG (reference sequence). The CDR3 totals 16 residues. The CDR3 protein is CAWSRGGPSSYNEQFF. Here the CDR3 DNA reads TGTGCCTGGAGCCGAGGGGGACCAAGCTCCTACAATGAGCAGTTCTTC.

This clonotype has a count of ten or more. The V call is TRBV19, the J call TRBJ2-2, with D possibly being TRBD1 or TRBD2 (5 bases each). CDR3 length: 14 residues. Trimming removed 5 bases at V and 4 bases at J, with 11 bases between. The germline gives CDR1 LNHDA, CDR2 SQIVND (reference sequence). CDR3 sequence: CASSEGAGTGELFF. CDR3 sequence (DNA): TGTGCCAGTAGTGAAGGGGCGGGCACCGGGGAGCTGTTTTTT. Looking up the rest from reference TRBV19 and TRBJ2-2 gives the full variable domain: DGGITQSPKYLFRKEGQNVTLSCEQNLNHDAMYWYRQDPGQGLRLIYYSQIVNDFQKGDIAEGYSVSREKKESFPLTVTSAQKNPTAFYLCASSEGAGTGELFFGEGSRLTVL.